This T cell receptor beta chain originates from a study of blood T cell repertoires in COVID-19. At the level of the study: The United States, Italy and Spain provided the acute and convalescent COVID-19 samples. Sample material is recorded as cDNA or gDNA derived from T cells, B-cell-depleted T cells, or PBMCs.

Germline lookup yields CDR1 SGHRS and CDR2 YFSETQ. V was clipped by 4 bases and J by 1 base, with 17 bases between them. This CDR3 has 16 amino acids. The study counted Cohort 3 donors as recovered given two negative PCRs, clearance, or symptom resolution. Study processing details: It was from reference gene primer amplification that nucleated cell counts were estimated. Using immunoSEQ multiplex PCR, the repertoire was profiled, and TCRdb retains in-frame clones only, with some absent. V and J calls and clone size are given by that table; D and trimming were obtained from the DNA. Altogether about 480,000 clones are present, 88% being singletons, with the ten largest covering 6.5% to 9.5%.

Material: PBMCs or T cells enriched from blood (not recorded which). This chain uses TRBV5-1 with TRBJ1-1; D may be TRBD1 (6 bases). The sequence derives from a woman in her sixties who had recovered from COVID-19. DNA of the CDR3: TGCGCCAGCAGCAACCTGGGGGCAGGGAAGAACACTGAAGCTTTCTTT. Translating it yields CASSNLGAGKNTEAFF. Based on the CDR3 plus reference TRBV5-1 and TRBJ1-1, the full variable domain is KAGVTQTPRYLIKTRGQQVTLSCSPISGHRSVSWYQQTPGQGLQFLFEYFSETQRNKGNFPGRFSGRQFSNSRSEMNVSTLELGDSALYLCASSNLGAGKNTEAFFGQGTRLTVV.